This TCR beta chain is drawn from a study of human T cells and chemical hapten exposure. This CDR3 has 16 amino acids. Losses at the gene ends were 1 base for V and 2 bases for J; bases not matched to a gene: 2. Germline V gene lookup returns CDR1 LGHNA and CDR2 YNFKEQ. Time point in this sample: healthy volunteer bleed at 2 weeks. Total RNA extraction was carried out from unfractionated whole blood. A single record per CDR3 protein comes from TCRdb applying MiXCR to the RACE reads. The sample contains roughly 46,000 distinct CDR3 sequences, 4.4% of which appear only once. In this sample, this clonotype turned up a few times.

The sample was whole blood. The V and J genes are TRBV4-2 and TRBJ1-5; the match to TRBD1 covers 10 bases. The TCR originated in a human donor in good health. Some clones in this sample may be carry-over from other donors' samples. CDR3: CASSQVGTGGNQPQHF. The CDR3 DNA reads TGTGCCAGCAGCCAAGTGGGGACAGGGGGCAATCAGCCCCAGCATTTT.